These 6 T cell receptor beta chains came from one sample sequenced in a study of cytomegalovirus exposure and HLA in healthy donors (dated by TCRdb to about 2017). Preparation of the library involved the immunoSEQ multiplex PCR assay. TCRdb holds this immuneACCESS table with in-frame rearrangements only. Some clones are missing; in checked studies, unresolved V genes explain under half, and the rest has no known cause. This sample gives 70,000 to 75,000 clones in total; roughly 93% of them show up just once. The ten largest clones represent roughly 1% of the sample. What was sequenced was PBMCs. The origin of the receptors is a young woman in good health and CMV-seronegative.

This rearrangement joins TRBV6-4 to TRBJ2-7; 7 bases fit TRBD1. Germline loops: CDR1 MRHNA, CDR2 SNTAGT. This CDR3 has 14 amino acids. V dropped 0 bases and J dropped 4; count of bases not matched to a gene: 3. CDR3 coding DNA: TGTGCCAGCAGTGACTCAGGGACAGATTACGAGCAGTACTTC. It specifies CASSDSGTDYEQYF.

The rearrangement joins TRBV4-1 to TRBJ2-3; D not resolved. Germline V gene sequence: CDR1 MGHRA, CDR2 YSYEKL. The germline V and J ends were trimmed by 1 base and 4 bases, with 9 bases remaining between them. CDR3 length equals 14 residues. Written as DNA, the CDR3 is TGCGCCAGCAGCCAAGTTTTAGCCGCAGATACGCAGTATTTT. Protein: CASSQVLAADTQYF.

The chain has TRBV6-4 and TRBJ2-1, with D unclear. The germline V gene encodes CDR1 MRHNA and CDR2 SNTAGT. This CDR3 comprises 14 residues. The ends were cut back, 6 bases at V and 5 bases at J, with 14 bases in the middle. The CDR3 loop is CASSRSTANNEQFF. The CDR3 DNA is TGTGCCAGCAGCAGGTCGACCGCGAACAATGAGCAGTTCTTC.

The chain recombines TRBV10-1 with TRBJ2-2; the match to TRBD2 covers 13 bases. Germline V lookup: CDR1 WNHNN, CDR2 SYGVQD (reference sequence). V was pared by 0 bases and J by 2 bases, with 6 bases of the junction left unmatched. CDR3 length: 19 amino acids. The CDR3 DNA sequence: TGCGCCAGCAGTGAGTCGGGTACTAGCGGGGGGGTAAACACCGGGGAGCTGTTTTTT. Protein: CASSESGTSGGVNTGELFF.

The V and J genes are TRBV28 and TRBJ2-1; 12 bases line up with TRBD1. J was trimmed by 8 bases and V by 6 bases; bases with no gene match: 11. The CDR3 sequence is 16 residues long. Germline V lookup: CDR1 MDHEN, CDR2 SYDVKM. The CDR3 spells CASSSLGTGGFYEQFF. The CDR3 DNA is TGTGCCAGCAGCTCCCTGGGGACAGGGGGCTTCTATGAGCAGTTCTTC.

As DNA, the CDR3 is TGTGCCAGCAGCGACGACAGACCTGAAGCTTTCTTT. Translating it yields CASSDDRPEAFF. This chain connects TRBV7-9 to TRBJ1-1; D might be TRBD1 (5 bases). The CDR3 is 12 residues long. The V gene's germline CDR1 is SEHNR and CDR2 FQNEAQ (reference sequence). Between the trimmed V and J ends, which lost 5 bases and 6 bases, there was a span of 10 bases.